Presented here are 26 T cell receptor beta chains from one specimen sequenced in a study of cytomegalovirus exposure and HLA in healthy donors. Only in-frame clones appear in the TCRdb table, and some are missing; sequencing was by immunoSEQ multiplex PCR. Of 100,000 to 150,000 clones in the sample, almost 90% are singletons; the top ten hold 1.4% to 1.5%. The specimen sequenced was PBMCs. Every receptor here comes from a man aged 25-40 years in good health and CMV-seronegative.

The chain links TRBV6-5 to TRBJ2-1, with 9 nucleotides matching TRBD1. This CDR3 spans 13 amino acids. Germline V gene lookup returns CDR1 MNHEY and CDR2 SVGAGI. Unmatched junction bases numbered 5, after V lost 6 bases and J lost 8 bases. CDR3 loop: CASRGTGRDEQFF. The DNA of the CDR3 is TGTGCCAGCAGGGGGACAGGGAGGGATGAGCAGTTCTTC.

The chain employs TRBV29-1 and TRBJ2-5, with a tentative D call TRBD2 (6 bases). In germline, CDR1 is SQVTM, CDR2 ANQGSEA. Between the trimmed V and J ends, which lost 7 bases and 0 bases, there was a span of 9 bases. This CDR3 has 12 residues. CDR3 DNA: TGCAGCGCGGGGAGGAACCAAGAGACCCAGTACTTC. Its translation: CSAGRNQETQYF. Full variable domain (missing parts from reference TRBV29-1 and TRBJ2-5): SAVISQKPSRDICQRGTSLTIQCQVDSQVTMMFWYRQQPGQSLTLIATANQGSEATYESGFVIDKFPISRPNLTFSTLTVSNMSPEDSSIYLCSAGRNQETQYFGPGTRLLVL.

The chain carries TRBV7-3 and TRBJ2-1, with unresolved D. Germline CDR1 is SGHTA and CDR2 is FQGTGA. This CDR3 has 13 residues. Deletions cut 4 bases from V and 9 bases from J, with 13 bases between. The CDR3 region has the DNA TGTGCCAGCAGCTCATCGAAGTTCGGTGAGCAGTTCTTC. Protein: CASSSSKFGEQFF.

J is TRBJ2-7 and V is TRBV5-1; tentatively, D is TRBD1 (5 bases). V gave up 2 bases and J gave up 2 bases, with 11 bases separating them. CDR1 SGHRS and CDR2 YFSETQ come from the germline V gene. This CDR3 has 14 amino acids. The CDR3 nucleotides are TGCGCCAGCAGCTTAGACAGTCTTACCTACGAGCAGTACTTC. Its protein product is CASSLDSLTYEQYF.

This chain joins TRBV19 and TRBJ2-7; TRBD1 aligns across 10 bases. The CDR3 runs 14 residues. V lost 7 bases, J lost 2 bases, and 5 bases stayed unmatched. Germline assignment: CDR1 LNHDA and CDR2 SQIVND (reference sequence). The CDR3 loop is CASTGDRGTYEQYF. DNA for the CDR3: TGTGCCAGTACTGGGGACAGGGGAACCTACGAGCAGTACTTC.

The chain joins TRBV7-3 to TRBJ2-3; D gene uncertain. The ends were cut back, 5 bases at V and 0 bases at J, with 12 bases in the middle. This CDR3 has 15 amino acids. Germline V gene lookup returns CDR1 SGHTA and CDR2 FQGTGA. Here the CDR3 reads CASSLEAPSTDTQYF. CDR3 in DNA: TGTGCCAGCAGCCTCGAGGCACCCAGCACAGATACGCAGTATTTT.

The CDR3 spells CASSSGSSRLAGGPDTQYF. In nucleotides, the CDR3 is TGTGCCAGTAGCTCGGGCAGCTCCAGACTAGCGGGAGGGCCGGATACGCAGTATTTT. This rearrangement joins TRBV19 to TRBJ2-3; 14 bases align to TRBD2. The junction had 17 bases not matched to a gene; V was cut back by 6 bases and J by 6 bases. The CDR3 covers 19 residues. Germline values: CDR1 LNHDA, CDR2 SQIVND (reference sequence).

The chain employs TRBV27 and TRBJ1-1, with no clear D. CDR3 size: 14 residues. CDR1 MNHEY and CDR2 SMNVEV come from the germline V gene (reference sequence). V was shortened by 4 bases and J by 4 bases, with 13 bases between the two germline ends. The CDR3 here is CASSSRPISTEAFF. CDR3 sequence (DNA): TGTGCCAGCAGTTCCAGGCCGATAAGCACTGAAGCTTTCTTT.

To note about this clone: The sample contains more than one DNA sequence encoding this CDR3. V gene TRBV19 combines with J gene TRBJ1-5; D remains ambiguous. V lost 5 bases and J lost 0, with 5 bases in between. Looked up from germline, CDR1 is LNHDA and CDR2 is SQIVND (reference sequence). The CDR3 covers 13 residues. This CDR3 is CASSLNSNQPQHF. CDR3 nucleotide sequence: TGTGCCAGTAGTCTTAATAGCAATCAGCCCCAGCATTTT.

This clone was counted a single time. The chain has TRBV29-1 and TRBJ2-1; perhaps TRBD2 as D (6 bases). The ends were cut back, 7 bases at V and 9 bases at J, with 19 bases in the middle. The CDR3 loop spans 13 amino acids. Germline V gene lookup returns CDR1 SQVTM and CDR2 ANQGSEA. CDR3: CSGSGTGLTEQFF. The CDR3 DNA is TGCAGCGGCTCCGGGACGGGACTCACTGAGCAGTTCTTC.

The chain carries TRBV5-6 and TRBJ2-7; 13 bases map to TRBD2. Trimming took 0 bases from V and 2 from J; bases not matched to a gene: 5. The CDR3 is 17 residues long. Germline V gives CDR1 SGHDT, CDR2 YYEEEE. CDR3 DNA sequence: TGTGCCAGCAGCTTGGAAGGGACTAGCGGGAAGCCCTACGAGCAGTACTTC. Translation: CASSLEGTSGKPYEQYF.

This clone was seen once. V gene TRBV10-1 combines with J gene TRBJ2-2; 8 bases line up with TRBD1. CDR1 is WNHNN and CDR2 is SYGVQD in the germline V gene (reference sequence). The V gene end was trimmed by 0 bases and the J gene end by 5 bases; junction bases not matched to a gene: 2. This CDR3 has 15 amino acids. The CDR3 sequence: CASSESGQATGELFF. The CDR3 nucleotides read TGCGCCAGCAGTGAGTCGGGACAGGCTACCGGGGAGCTGTTTTTT.

The V call is TRBV5-1, the J call TRBJ2-1; 7 nucleotides match TRBD2. The length of the CDR3 is 16 residues. CDR1 SGHRS and CDR2 YFSETQ come from the germline V gene. Germline trimming cut 4 bases from V and 7 bases from J; bases unmatched to any gene: 14. The CDR3 loop reads CASSLDSGRRGNEQFF. CDR3 sequence (DNA): TGCGCCAGCAGCCTGGACTCCGGGAGGCGGGGAAATGAGCAGTTCTTC.

V gene TRBV5-5 combines with J gene TRBJ1-1; tentatively, D is TRBD1 (5 bases). The ends were cut back, 0 bases at V and 0 bases at J, with 9 bases in the middle. This CDR3 spans 15 amino acids. Germline assignment: CDR1 SGHKS and CDR2 YYEKEE (reference sequence). The CDR3 DNA sequence: TGTGCCAGCAGCTTGGGACAGAGTATGAACACTGAAGCTTTCTTT. It is translated as CASSLGQSMNTEAFF.

This chain links TRBV5-8 with TRBJ2-5; 13 bases line up with TRBD2. V lost 4 bases to trimming and J lost 2 bases; unmatched junction nucleotides: 2. CDR3 length: 15 amino acids. In germline, CDR1 is SGHTS, CDR2 YDEGEE. CDR3: CASSAGLAGQETQYF. In DNA form, the CDR3 reads TGTGCCAGCAGCGCGGGACTAGCGGGGCAAGAGACCCAGTACTTC.

This clone has only one observation. This chain joins TRBV5-1 and TRBJ2-2; a possible D gene is TRBD1 (6 bases). Germline assignment: CDR1 SGHRS and CDR2 YFSETQ. There are 14 residues in the CDR3. Trimming pared 1 base from V and 6 bases from J, leaving 10 bases between. The CDR3 DNA sequence: TGCGCCAGCAGCTTGACAGGGACCGCCGGGGAGCTGTTTTTT. As protein: CASSLTGTAGELFF.

The V call is TRBV9, the J call TRBJ2-3; D might be TRBD2 (6 bases). V lost 4 bases, J lost 0 bases, and 12 bases lay in between. The CDR3 is 15 amino acids. The V gene's germline CDR1 is SGDLS and CDR2 YYNGEE. The CDR3 DNA is TGTGCCAGCAGCACCCACAGCGGGAGCACAGATACGCAGTATTTT. Protein: CASSTHSGSTDTQYF. Supplemented by reference TRBV9 and TRBJ2-3, the full variable domain reads DSGVTQTPKHLITATGQRVTLRCSPRSGDLSVYWYQQSLDQGLQFLIQYYNGEERAKGNILERFSAQQFPDLHSELNLSSLELGDSALYFCASSTHSGSTDTQYFGPGTRLTVL.

The chain joins TRBV5-1 to TRBJ2-7; D is ambiguous. The CDR3 totals 14 residues. The germline CDR1 and CDR2 sequences are SGHRS and YFSETQ. V was cut by 0 bases and J by 0 bases, with 7 bases left in between. In nucleotides, the CDR3 is TGCGCCAGCAGCTTGGCCCACGGCTCCTACGAGCAGTACTTC. Translating gives CASSLAHGSYEQYF.

The chain joins TRBV6-6 to TRBJ1-5; the match to TRBD1 covers 8 bases. J gave up 7 bases and V 8 bases, and 4 bases lay outside the gene matches. Per the germline V gene, CDR1 is MNHNY and CDR2 is SVGAGI (reference sequence). The CDR3 length is 12 residues. CDR3: CASRQGNQPQHF. In DNA, the CDR3 is TGTGCCAGCCGACAGGGGAACCAGCCCCAGCATTTT.

The chain couples TRBV2 to TRBJ1-1; 10 bases fit TRBD1. V shed 6 bases, J shed 8 bases, and the junction held 6 bases outside the gene matches. Looked up from germline, CDR1 is SNHLY and CDR2 is FYNNEI. This CDR3 has 13 amino acids. In DNA, the CDR3 is TGTGCCAGCAGCCGGGACAGGGGATCCGAAGCTTTCTTT. It is translated as CASSRDRGSEAFF.

This clone was observed once. V usage is TRBV7-9 and J usage is TRBJ1-1, with D perhaps matching TRBD1 (6 bases). The CDR3 is 14 amino acids. Trimming removed 4 bases at V and 0 bases at J, with 9 bases between. Looked up from germline, CDR1 is SEHNR and CDR2 is FQNEAQ (reference sequence). CDR3 DNA sequence: TGTGCCAGCAGCTCACAGGGTATGAACACTGAAGCTTTCTTT. Translation gives CASSSQGMNTEAFF. Filled out from reference TRBV7-9 and TRBJ1-1, the complete variable domain reads DTGVSQNPRHKITKRGQNVTFRCDPISEHNRLYWYRQTLGQGPEFLTYFQNEAQLEKSRLLSDRFSAERPKGSFSTLEIQRTEQGDSAMYLCASSSQGMNTEAFFGQGTRLTVV.

This clone has just one count. The rearrangement uses TRBV19 and TRBJ1-4; D not certain. This CDR3 has 12 amino acids. The V gene lost 6 bases and the J gene lost 8 bases, with 10 bases spanning the gap. Germline V lookup: CDR1 LNHDA, CDR2 SQIVND (reference sequence). This chain's CDR3 is CASRAPKEKLFF. The CDR3 nucleotides read TGTGCCAGTAGGGCCCCGAAAGAAAAACTGTTTTTT.

J is TRBJ2-7 and V is TRBV6-5; the D gene is possibly TRBD1 (6 bases). The germline CDR1 and CDR2 sequences are MNHEY and SVGAGI. The ends were cut back, 2 bases at V and 5 bases at J, with 16 bases in the middle. The CDR3 loop spans 15 amino acids. The CDR3 DNA reads TGTGCCAGCAGTTACGGACCACAGGGTGCGGACGAGCAGTACTTC. It yields the protein CASSYGPQGADEQYF.

This chain links TRBV7-9 with TRBJ1-5, with 8 bases that match TRBD1. Losses at the gene ends were 4 bases for V and 7 bases for J; bases not matched to a gene: 9. Germline assignment: CDR1 SEHNR and CDR2 FQNEAQ (reference sequence). The CDR3 loop spans 15 amino acids. DNA for the CDR3: TGTGCCAGCAGCTACGCATGGACAGGGATCCAGCCCCAGCATTTT. As protein: CASSYAWTGIQPQHF.

This clone has a single count. This chain links TRBV6-6 with TRBJ1-5; D not certain. Germline CDR1 is MNHNY and CDR2 is SVGAGI (reference sequence). The V end was cut by 2 bases, the J end by 0 bases, with 8 bases between. This CDR3 is 15 amino acids long. The CDR3 here is CASSYTSDSNQPQHF. The CDR3 DNA is TGTGCCAGCAGTTACACCAGTGATAGCAATCAGCCCCAGCATTTT.

J is TRBJ1-2 and V is TRBV6-5; 8 bases are a match to TRBD1. Germline V CDR1 and CDR2: MNHEY, SVGAGI. The J segment lost 4 bases and the V segment lost 10 bases, leaving 14 bases of the junction unmatched. This CDR3 has 15 residues. CDR3 loop: CATTPGGGIGYGYTF. The CDR3 DNA follows: TGTGCCACCACTCCAGGGGGCGGGATAGGCTATGGCTACACCTTC.